This TCR beta chain was retrieved from a study of CXCR3-negative and CXCR3-positive naive CD8 T cells. The study, taken as a whole, reports: Researchers report CXCR3 expression partially decreased after cryopreservation, with fresh PBMCs used in most assays. Comparison of naive subsets found surface CD5 to be comparable, and TCR strength was inferred on the basis of TRB CDR3 properties. Both of the naive subsets showed about the same high diversity, but memory CD8+ cells had much less. Naive CXCR3-positive and CXCR3-negative cells shared TRBV-TRBJ usage; memory cells diverged.

This CDR3 contains 11 residues. CDR1 is SNHLY and CDR2 is FYNNEI in the germline V gene. Through 5' RACE with UMI labels, the TRB cDNA libraries were prepared. Following a re-call of the 5' RACE reads, TCRdb has one entry per CDR3 protein and lacks DNA. The sample holds tens of thousands of distinct CDR3 sequences. About this clonotype: The antigen is undetermined.

Source material: memory CD8+ T cells from blood. The TCR sequence derives from a human donor in good health. Some clones in this sample may be carry-over from other donors' samples. V is TRBV2 and J is TRBJ1-2; the D call of TRBD1 rests on TCRdb alone, since no DNA is present to check it. This CDR3 reads CASTRGSGYTF.